Listed below are T cell receptor beta chains from one sample, sequenced in a study of blood T cell repertoires in COVID-19. The method was immunoSEQ multiplex PCR; TCRdb's version includes in-frame clones alone and lacks a portion of them. This table has about 330,000 clones, 87% appearing once. Sequenced input: PBMCs or T cells enriched from blood (not recorded which). All receptors come from a woman aged 30 to 39 who had recovered from COVID-19. The CDR3 runs from the conserved cysteine through the conserved F or W. D genes are given only for firm matches. Expanded clones get a size class; other rows say once, few or many, or leave the size out.

D: TRBD1; J: TRBJ1-6; size: few; V: TRBV25-1; CDR3: CASSEGTADYSPLHF; DNA: TGTGCCAGCAGTGAAGGGACAGCCGATTATTCACCCCTCCACTTT
D: .; J: TRBJ2-7; size: few; V: TRBV7-9; CDR3: CASSLVQGGVDEQYF; DNA: TGTGCCAGCAGCTTAGTGCAGGGTGGGGTGGACGAGCAGTACTTC
D: TRBD1; J: TRBJ1-5; size: few; V: TRBV4-3; CDR3: CASSQDAGQESQPQHF; DNA: TGCGCCAGCAGCCAAGATGCCGGACAGGAGAGTCAGCCCCAGCATTTT
D: TRBD1; J: TRBJ1-6; size: .; V: TRBV5-6; CDR3: CASSVEGGWNSPLHF; DNA: TGTGCCAGCAGCGTTGAAGGGGGCTGGAATTCACCCCTCCACTTT
D: .; J: TRBJ1-6; size: .; V: TRBV12-3/TRBV12-4; CDR3: CASTEQGLSPLHF; DNA: TGTGCCAGCACCGAGCAGGGGCTCTCACCCCTCCACTTT
D: .; J: TRBJ1-5; size: .; V: TRBV7-9; CDR3: CASREINQPQHF; DNA: TGTGCCAGCAGGGAGATTAATCAGCCCCAGCATTTT
D: .; J: TRBJ2-2; size: .; V: TRBV6-5; CDR3: CASNRRTANTGELFF; DNA: TGTGCCAGCAACAGGCGAACCGCGAACACCGGGGAGCTGTTTTTT
D: TRBD1; J: TRBJ2-7; size: .; V: TRBV28; CDR3: CASSQDRTLSEQYF; DNA: TGTGCCAGCAGTCAGGACAGGACCTTATCCGAGCAGTACTTC
D: .; J: TRBJ1-5; size: .; V: TRBV28; CDR3: CASSFTGRGSVQPQHF; DNA: TGTGCCAGCAGTTTTACAGGGCGCGGGTCGGTTCAGCCCCAGCATTTT
D: .; J: TRBJ1-6; size: .; V: TRBV7-2; CDR3: CASSYTEVEPLHF; DNA: TGTGCCAGCAGCTACACCGAGGTGGAACCCCTCCACTTT
D: .; J: TRBJ1-5; size: .; V: TRBV20-1; CDR3: CSASDPGFDQPQHF; DNA: TGCAGTGCTAGTGATCCCGGGTTCGATCAGCCCCAGCATTTT
D: TRBD1; J: TRBJ1-3; size: .; V: TRBV28; CDR3: CASSFVSWDRGDGNTIYF; DNA: TGTGCCAGCAGTTTTGTAAGCTGGGACAGGGGGGATGGAAACACCATATATTTT
D: TRBD1; J: TRBJ1-6; size: .; V: TRBV18; CDR3: CASSPTGTVTSPLHF; DNA: TGTGCCAGCTCACCTACCGGGACAGTGACTTCACCCCTCCACTTT
D: .; J: TRBJ2-7; size: .; V: TRBV28; CDR3: CASCSGRIGAYEQYF; DNA: TGTGCCAGCTGCTCCGGACGGATAGGGGCCTACGAGCAGTACTTC
D: .; J: TRBJ1-2; size: .; V: TRBV5-6; CDR3: CASSLVGAGVYGYTF; DNA: TGTGCCAGCAGCTTGGTGGGGGCAGGGGTCTATGGCTACACCTTC
D: .; J: TRBJ2-3; size: .; V: TRBV5-1; CDR3: CASSFYTSTDTQYF; DNA: TGCGCCAGCAGCTTTTACACATCCACAGATACGCAGTATTTT
D: .; J: TRBJ2-7; size: .; V: TRBV11-2; CDR3: CASSSGPRGYEQYF; DNA: TGTGCCAGCAGCTCTGGGCCCCGGGGATACGAGCAGTACTTC
D: TRBD1; J: TRBJ2-7; size: .; V: TRBV11-2; CDR3: CASSKTTGANEQYF; DNA: TGTGCCAGCAGCAAAACAACAGGGGCTAACGAGCAGTACTTC
D: TRBD2; J: TRBJ2-3; size: once; V: TRBV7-9; CDR3: CASSLVGTRGGDTQYF; DNA: TGTGCCAGCAGCTTAGTTGGGACTAGGGGGGGAGATACGCAGTATTTT
D: .; J: TRBJ1-5; size: .; V: TRBV28; CDR3: CASSTDQPQHF; DNA: TGTGCCAGCTCAACAGATCAGCCCCAGCATTTT
D: TRBD1; J: TRBJ2-2; size: .; V: TRBV5-1; CDR3: CASSTRTGSSVIRTGELFF; DNA: TGCGCCAGCAGCACCCGGACAGGGTCGTCGGTGATTCGCACCGGGGAGCTGTTTTTT
D: .; J: TRBJ1-1; size: .; V: TRBV28; CDR3: CASRGGVEFRAFF; DNA: TGTGCCAGCAGGGGAGGCGTGGAGTTCCGAGCTTTCTTT
D: .; J: TRBJ2-4; size: .; V: TRBV5-6; CDR3: CASSSPGNELKNIQYF; DNA: TGTGCCAGCAGCTCCCCGGGTAACGAATTGAAAAACATTCAGTACTTC
D: TRBD2; J: TRBJ2-3; size: .; V: TRBV3-1/TRBV3-2; CDR3: CASSLGTSGEGTQYF; DNA: TGTGCCAGCAGCCTCGGGACTAGCGGGGAAGGTACGCAGTATTTT
D: TRBD1; J: TRBJ2-1; size: .; V: TRBV11-2; CDR3: CASSLRPGTGLNEQFF; DNA: TGTGCCAGCAGCTTACGGCCCGGGACAGGGCTGAATGAGCAGTTCTTC
D: TRBD1; J: TRBJ1-2; size: .; V: TRBV6-6; CDR3: CASSYGTGTGDDGYTF; DNA: TGTGCCAGCAGTTACGGGACCGGGACAGGGGACGATGGCTACACCTTC
D: TRBD1; J: TRBJ2-7; size: .; V: TRBV9; CDR3: CASSLNIGQGPYEQYF; DNA: TGTGCCAGCAGCCTAAACATCGGACAGGGACCCTACGAGCAGTACTTC
D: TRBD1; J: TRBJ2-6; size: once; V: TRBV28; CDR3: CASRAGTGYSGANVLTF; DNA: TGTGCCAGCAGGGCCGGGACAGGTTACTCTGGGGCCAACGTCCTGACTTTC
D: .; J: TRBJ1-1; size: once; V: TRBV27; CDR3: CASRQVNTEAFF; DNA: TGTGCCAGCCGCCAGGTTAACACTGAAGCTTTCTTT
D: .; J: TRBJ2-7; size: .; V: TRBV2; CDR3: CASRGQGYEQYF; DNA: TGTGCCAGCAGGGGACAAGGCTACGAGCAGTACTTC
D: .; J: TRBJ1-2; size: .; V: TRBV7-9; CDR3: CASSLEEGRGGYTF; DNA: TGTGCCAGCAGCTTAGAGGAGGGGCGCGGAGGCTACACCTTC
D: .; J: TRBJ1-2; size: .; V: TRBV18; CDR3: CASSPSVGDYGYTF; DNA: TGTGCCAGCTCACCATCTGTAGGGGACTATGGCTACACCTTC
D: TRBD1; J: TRBJ2-1; size: .; V: TRBV5-4; CDR3: CASSQTGDSYNEQFF; DNA: TGTGCCAGCAGCCAGACAGGGGATTCCTACAATGAGCAGTTCTTC
D: TRBD1; J: TRBJ2-2; size: once; V: TRBV24-1; CDR3: CATSDRDRGYTGELFF; DNA: TGTGCCACCAGTGATCGCGACAGGGGTTACACCGGGGAGCTGTTTTTT
D: .; J: TRBJ1-2; size: .; V: TRBV4-1; CDR3: CASSRSSVYYGYTF; DNA: TGCGCCAGCAGCCGAAGTTCAGTGTACTATGGCTACACCTTC
D: TRBD1; J: TRBJ2-1; size: .; V: TRBV15; CDR3: CATSRDRGQDEQFF; DNA: TGTGCCACCAGCAGGGACAGGGGGCAGGATGAGCAGTTCTTC
D: .; J: TRBJ2-7; size: .; V: TRBV19; CDR3: CASSTTGSEQYF; DNA: TGTGCCAGTAGTACAACAGGGTCGGAGCAGTACTTC
D: .; J: TRBJ1-1; size: .; V: TRBV5-1; CDR3: CASSLGPSEAFF; DNA: TGCGCCAGCAGCTTGGGTCCGTCTGAAGCTTTCTTT
D: .; J: TRBJ2-3; size: .; V: TRBV7-9; CDR3: CASSQNEDTQYF; DNA: TGTGCCAGCAGCCAGAATGAAGATACGCAGTATTTT
D: .; J: TRBJ2-4; size: .; V: TRBV5-1; CDR3: CASSQGQAKNIQYF; DNA: TGCGCCAGCAGCCAAGGACAGGCCAAAAACATTCAGTACTTC
D: .; J: TRBJ1-2; size: few; V: TRBV28; CDR3: CASSRGANYGYTF; DNA: TGTGCCAGCAGCCGCGGGGCGAACTATGGCTACACCTTC
D: .; J: TRBJ1-1; size: .; V: TRBV9; CDR3: CASSVALGREAFF; DNA: TGTGCCAGCAGCGTAGCTCTAGGGAGAGAAGCTTTCTTT
D: TRBD1; J: TRBJ2-7; size: few; V: TRBV19; CDR3: CASSVQGAGDEQYF; DNA: TGTGCCAGTAGTGTACAGGGGGCAGGGGACGAGCAGTACTTC
D: .; J: TRBJ1-1; size: .; V: TRBV5-4; CDR3: CASSLVGTSFKGQAFF; DNA: TGTGCCAGCAGCTTGGTAGGGACATCCTTTAAGGGGCAAGCTTTCTTT
D: .; J: TRBJ2-4; size: .; V: TRBV6-2/TRBV6-3; CDR3: CASSSLAKNIQYF; DNA: TGTGCCAGCAGCTCCTTAGCCAAAAACATTCAGTACTTC
D: TRBD1; J: TRBJ1-1; size: .; V: TRBV19; CDR3: CASTKGAITTEAFF; DNA: TGTGCCAGTACCAAGGGGGCGATTACCACTGAAGCTTTCTTT
D: TRBD2; J: TRBJ2-5; size: .; V: TRBV11-3; CDR3: CASSPGLAGTQETQYF; DNA: TGTGCCAGCAGCCCTGGACTAGCGGGGACACAAGAGACCCAGTACTTC
D: .; J: TRBJ1-1; size: once; V: TRBV25-1; CDR3: CASSKTRAGGSEAFF; DNA: TGTGCCAGCAGCAAAACCAGGGCAGGAGGGTCTGAAGCTTTCTTT
D: .; J: TRBJ1-1; size: few; V: TRBV7-9; CDR3: CASSLGSEGGTEAFF; DNA: TGTGCCAGCAGCTTAGGGTCGGAAGGGGGCACTGAAGCTTTCTTT
D: TRBD2; J: TRBJ2-7; size: few; V: TRBV5-4; CDR3: CASSLERGVSYEQYF; DNA: TGTGCCAGCAGCTTGGAGCGGGGGGTTTCCTACGAGCAGTACTTC
D: TRBD1; J: TRBJ1-2; size: .; V: TRBV3-1/TRBV3-2; CDR3: CASSQGQDYGYTF; DNA: TGTGCCAGCAGCCAGGGACAGGACTATGGCTACACCTTC
D: TRBD1; J: TRBJ1-1; size: .; V: TRBV3-1/TRBV3-2; CDR3: CASSHSGGTEAFF; DNA: TGTGCCAGCAGCCATTCAGGGGGCACTGAAGCTTTCTTT
D: .; J: TRBJ1-4; size: .; V: TRBV10-3; CDR3: CAISEGEKLFF; DNA: TGTGCCATTTCGGAGGGTGAAAAACTGTTTTTT
D: .; J: TRBJ2-7; size: .; V: TRBV28; CDR3: CVPWGGLSYEQYF; DNA: TGTGTCCCCTGGGGAGGATTATCCTACGAGCAGTACTTC
D: .; J: TRBJ2-7; size: .; V: TRBV4-1; CDR3: CASSHRISSYEQYF; DNA: TGCGCCAGCAGCCACAGGATTAGCTCCTACGAGCAGTACTTC
D: TRBD2; J: TRBJ2-1; size: .; V: TRBV2; CDR3: CASRAWGGGSYNEQFF; DNA: TGTGCCAGCAGGGCCTGGGGGGGTGGTTCCTACAATGAGCAGTTCTTC
D: .; J: TRBJ2-5; size: .; V: TRBV6-5; CDR3: CASRRPGYQETQYF; DNA: TGTGCCAGCAGGCGACCGGGGTACCAAGAGACCCAGTACTTC